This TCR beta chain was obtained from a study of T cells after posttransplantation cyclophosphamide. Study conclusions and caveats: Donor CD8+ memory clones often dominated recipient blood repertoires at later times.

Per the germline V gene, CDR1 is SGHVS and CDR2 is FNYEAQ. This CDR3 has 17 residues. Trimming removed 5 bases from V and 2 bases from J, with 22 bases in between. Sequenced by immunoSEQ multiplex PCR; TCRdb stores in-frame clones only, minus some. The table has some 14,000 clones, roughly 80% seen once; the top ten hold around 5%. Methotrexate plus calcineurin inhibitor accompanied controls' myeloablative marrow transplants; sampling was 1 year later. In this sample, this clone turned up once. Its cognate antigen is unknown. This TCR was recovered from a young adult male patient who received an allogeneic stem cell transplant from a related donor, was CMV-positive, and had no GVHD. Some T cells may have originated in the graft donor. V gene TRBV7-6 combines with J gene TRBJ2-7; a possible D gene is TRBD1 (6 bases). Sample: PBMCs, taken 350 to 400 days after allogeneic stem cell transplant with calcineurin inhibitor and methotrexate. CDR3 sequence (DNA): TGTGCCAGCAGCGACCCATCCGGGACACACAAAACCTACGAGCAGTACTTC. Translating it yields CASSDPSGTHKTYEQYF.